The T cell receptor (beta chain) under discussion was sequenced for a study of blood T cells in healthy people across ages. Study summary: About one barcoded beta molecule per two T cells was captured by template switching.

A second 7 to 11 cycle PCR used barcoded and J-beta primers. Each cDNA molecule was tagged by a template-switch adaptor with 12 random nucleotides. TCRdb re-called the 5' RACE reads with MiXCR, one entry per CDR3 protein. Found here are under 800,000 distinct CDR3 sequences, about 42% of them singletons; the top ten hold under 25%. Turning to this clonotype: The antigen is undetermined.

V was pared by 4 bases and J by 7 bases, with 20 bases between. Looked up from germline, CDR1 is LGHNT and CDR2 is FRNRAP. There are 15 residues in the CDR3. General observations from the study: Underestimates were what the diversity estimates from one million T cells were considered to be. Roughly linear declines in TCR beta diversity per million T cells occurred with age.

The TCR sequence derives from an older woman in good health. This chain joins TRBV12-5 and TRBJ2-7; tentative D call: TRBD1 (5 bases). The specimen was blood. CDR3 nucleotide sequence: TGTGCTAGTGGTTCGTCCTACAGGCGGTACAATGAGCAGTACTTC. This encodes CASGSSYRRYNEQYF.